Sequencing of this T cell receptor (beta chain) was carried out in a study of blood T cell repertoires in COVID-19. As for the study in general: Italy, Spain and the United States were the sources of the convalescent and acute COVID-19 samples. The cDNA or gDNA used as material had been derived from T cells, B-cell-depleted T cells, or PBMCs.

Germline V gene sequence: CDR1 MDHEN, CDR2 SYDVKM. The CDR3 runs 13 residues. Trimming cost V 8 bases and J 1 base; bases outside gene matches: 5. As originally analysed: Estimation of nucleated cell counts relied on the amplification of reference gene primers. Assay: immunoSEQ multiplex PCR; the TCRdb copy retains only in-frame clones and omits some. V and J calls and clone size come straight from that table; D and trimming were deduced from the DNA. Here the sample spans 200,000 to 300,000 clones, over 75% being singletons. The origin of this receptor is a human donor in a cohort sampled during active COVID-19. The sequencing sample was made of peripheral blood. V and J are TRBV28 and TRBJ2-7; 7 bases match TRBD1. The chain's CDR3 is CASLGTVSYEQYF. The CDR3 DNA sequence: TGTGCCAGCCTCGGGACAGTTTCCTACGAGCAGTACTTC. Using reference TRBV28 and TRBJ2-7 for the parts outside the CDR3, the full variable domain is DVKVTQSSRYLVKRTGEKVFLECVQDMDHENMFWYRQDPGLGLRLIYFSYDVKMKEKGDIPEGYSVSREKKERFSLILESASTNQTSMYLCASLGTVSYEQYFGPGTRLTVT.